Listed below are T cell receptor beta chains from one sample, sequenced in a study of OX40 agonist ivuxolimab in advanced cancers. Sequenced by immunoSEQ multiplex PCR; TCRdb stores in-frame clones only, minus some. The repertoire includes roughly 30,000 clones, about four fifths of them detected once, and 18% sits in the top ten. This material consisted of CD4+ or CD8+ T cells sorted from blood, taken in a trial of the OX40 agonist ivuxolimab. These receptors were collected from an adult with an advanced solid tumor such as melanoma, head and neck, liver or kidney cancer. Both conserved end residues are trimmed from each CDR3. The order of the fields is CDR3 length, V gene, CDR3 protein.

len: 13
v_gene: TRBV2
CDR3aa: ASSPTGESSYEQY

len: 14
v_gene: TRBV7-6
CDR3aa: ASSSLLAGDVDTQY

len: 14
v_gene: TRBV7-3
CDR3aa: ASSLRGRTGNNEQF

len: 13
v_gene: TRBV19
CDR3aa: ASIVQGGSDQPQH

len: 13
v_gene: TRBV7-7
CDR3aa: ASSSSGGANGELF

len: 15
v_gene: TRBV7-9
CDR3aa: ASSLPSPVDRVYGYT

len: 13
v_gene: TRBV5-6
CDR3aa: ASSFSGAVNQPQH

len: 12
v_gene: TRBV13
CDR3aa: ASSLGLSTDTQY

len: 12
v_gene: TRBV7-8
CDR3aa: ASSGGGSNQPQH

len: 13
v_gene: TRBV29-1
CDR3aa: SVGLRDRGSGELF

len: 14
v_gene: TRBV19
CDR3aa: ASSWGLARGHNEQY

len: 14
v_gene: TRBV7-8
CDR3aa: ASSFAFGGGEAEAF

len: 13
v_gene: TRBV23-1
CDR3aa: AQGPADILQETQY

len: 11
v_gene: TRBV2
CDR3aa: ASSEAKYDEQF

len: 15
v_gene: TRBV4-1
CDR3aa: ASSQDGLAGITDTQY

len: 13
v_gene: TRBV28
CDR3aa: ASSFGADNTGELF

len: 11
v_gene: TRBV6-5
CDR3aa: ASQGAWADTQY

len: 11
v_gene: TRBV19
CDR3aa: ASSETRNTEAF

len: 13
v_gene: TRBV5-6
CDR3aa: ASSLVGVPYYGYT

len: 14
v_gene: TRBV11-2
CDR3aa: ASSLERGQSAYEQY

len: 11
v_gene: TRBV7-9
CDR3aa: ASSLADSYEQY

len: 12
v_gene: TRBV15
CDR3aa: ATSRLLFDYGYT

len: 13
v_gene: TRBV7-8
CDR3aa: ASARGAQKNTEAF

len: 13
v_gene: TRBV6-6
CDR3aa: ASSYSLDSAYEQY

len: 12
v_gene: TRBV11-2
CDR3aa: ASSQGGKFNEQF

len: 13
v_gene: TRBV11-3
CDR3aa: ASSPPGGAGNTIY

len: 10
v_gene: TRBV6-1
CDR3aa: ASRVGAYEQY

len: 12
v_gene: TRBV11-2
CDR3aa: ASSLVGGPDTQY

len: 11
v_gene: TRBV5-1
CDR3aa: ASRQALSYEQY

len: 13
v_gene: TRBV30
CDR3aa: AWSATGGQGEKLF

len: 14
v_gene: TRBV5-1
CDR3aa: ASISRDGASTDTQY

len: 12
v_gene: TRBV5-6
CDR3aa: ASSFLAGMETQY

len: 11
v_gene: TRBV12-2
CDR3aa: ASRLARSQPQH

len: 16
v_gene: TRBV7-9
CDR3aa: ASSVPGQALSGANVLT

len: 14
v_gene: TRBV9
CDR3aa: ASSPLGAGGPDEQF

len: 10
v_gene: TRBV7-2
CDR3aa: ASSVQVHEQF

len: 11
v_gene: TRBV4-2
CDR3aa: ASSQVAGTEAF

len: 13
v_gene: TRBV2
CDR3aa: ASSEDTYSGNTIY

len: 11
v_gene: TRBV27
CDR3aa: ATRKGSPYGYT

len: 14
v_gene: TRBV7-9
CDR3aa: ASSPLGTVFTYEQY

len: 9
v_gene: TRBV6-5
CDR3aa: ASSSDRFYT

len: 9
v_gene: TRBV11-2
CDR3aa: ASSPSNEQF

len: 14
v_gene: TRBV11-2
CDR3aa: ASSSTSGPSYNEQF

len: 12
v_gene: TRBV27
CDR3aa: ASSLTQGGETQY

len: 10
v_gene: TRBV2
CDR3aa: ASSLGGEKLF

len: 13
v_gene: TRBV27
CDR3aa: ASSLSPGVGNEQF

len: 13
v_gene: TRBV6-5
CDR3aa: AIRGLAGVRKTQY

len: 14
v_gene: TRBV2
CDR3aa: ASSLLPGQGTEEQY

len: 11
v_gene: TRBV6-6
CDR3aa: ASSPVGVTEAF

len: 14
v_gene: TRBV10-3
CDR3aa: AISESGNTGYYGYT

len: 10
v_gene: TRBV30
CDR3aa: ACGGVGNEQF

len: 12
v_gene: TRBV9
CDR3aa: ASSISGTAEAIY

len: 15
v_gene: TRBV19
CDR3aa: ASSIGLTGTPSYEQY